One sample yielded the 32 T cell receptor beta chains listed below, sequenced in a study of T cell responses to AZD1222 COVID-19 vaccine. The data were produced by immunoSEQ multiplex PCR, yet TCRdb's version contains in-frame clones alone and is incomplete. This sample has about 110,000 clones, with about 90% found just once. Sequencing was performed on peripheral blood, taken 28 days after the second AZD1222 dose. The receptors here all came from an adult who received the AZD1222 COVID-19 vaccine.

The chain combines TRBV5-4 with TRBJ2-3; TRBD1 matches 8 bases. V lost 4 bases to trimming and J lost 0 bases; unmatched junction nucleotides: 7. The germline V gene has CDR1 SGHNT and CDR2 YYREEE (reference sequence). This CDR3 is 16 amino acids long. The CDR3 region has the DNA TGTGCCAGCAGCCTGGCAGGGGGCCCAAGCACAGATACGCAGTATTTT. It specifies CASSLAGGPSTDTQYF.

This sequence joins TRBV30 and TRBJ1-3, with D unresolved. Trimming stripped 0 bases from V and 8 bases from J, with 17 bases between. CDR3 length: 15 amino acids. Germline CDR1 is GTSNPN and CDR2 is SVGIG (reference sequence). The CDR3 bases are TGTGCCTGGAGTGTACGGGATGTTCCCGGGGACACCATATATTTT. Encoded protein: CAWSVRDVPGDTIYF.

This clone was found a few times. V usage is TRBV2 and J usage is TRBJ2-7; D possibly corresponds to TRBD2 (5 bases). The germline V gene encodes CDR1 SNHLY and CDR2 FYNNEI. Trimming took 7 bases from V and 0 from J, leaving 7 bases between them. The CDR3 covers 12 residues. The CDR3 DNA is TGTGCCAGCAAGGAGGACTCCTACGAGCAGTACTTC. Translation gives CASKEDSYEQYF.

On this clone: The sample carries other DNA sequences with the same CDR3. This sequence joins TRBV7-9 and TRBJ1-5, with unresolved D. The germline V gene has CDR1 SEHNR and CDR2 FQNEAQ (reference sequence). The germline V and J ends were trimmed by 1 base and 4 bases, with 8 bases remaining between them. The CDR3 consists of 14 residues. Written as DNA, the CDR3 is TGTGCCAGCAGCTTAGGTACGGGGAATCAGCCCCAGCATTTT. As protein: CASSLGTGNQPQHF.

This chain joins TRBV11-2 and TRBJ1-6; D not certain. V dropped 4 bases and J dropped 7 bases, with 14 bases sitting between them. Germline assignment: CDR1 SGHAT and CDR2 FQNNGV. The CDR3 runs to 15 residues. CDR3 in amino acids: CASSSPWLLNSPLHF. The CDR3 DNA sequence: TGTGCCAGCAGCTCACCCTGGCTCCTAAATTCACCCCTCCACTTT.

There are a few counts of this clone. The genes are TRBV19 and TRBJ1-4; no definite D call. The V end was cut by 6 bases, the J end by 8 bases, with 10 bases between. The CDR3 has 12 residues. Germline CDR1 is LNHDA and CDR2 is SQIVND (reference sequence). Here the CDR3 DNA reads TGTGCCAGTAGCTCACAAGGCGAAAAACTGTTTTTT. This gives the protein CASSSQGEKLFF.

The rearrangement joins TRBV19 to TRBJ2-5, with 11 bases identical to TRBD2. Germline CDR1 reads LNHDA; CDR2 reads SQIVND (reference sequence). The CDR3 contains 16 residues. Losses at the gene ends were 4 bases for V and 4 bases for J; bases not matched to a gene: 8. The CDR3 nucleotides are TGTGCCAGTAGTACAGTAGCGGGGGGGCGAGGAGAGACCCAGTACTTC. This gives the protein CASSTVAGGRGETQYF.

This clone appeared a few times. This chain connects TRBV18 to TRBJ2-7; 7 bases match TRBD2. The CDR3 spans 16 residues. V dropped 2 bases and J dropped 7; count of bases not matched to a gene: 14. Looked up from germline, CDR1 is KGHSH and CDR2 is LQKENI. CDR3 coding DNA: TGTGCCAGCTCACCAACGGCAACTAGCGTCGGTGGAGAGCAGTACTTC. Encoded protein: CASSPTATSVGGEQYF.

The CDR3 bases are TGTGCCAGCAGCGCCGGGACTTCAACTAATGAAAAACTGTTTTTT. This sequence encodes CASSAGTSTNEKLFF. The rearrangement links TRBV6-5 to TRBJ1-4; possible D gene TRBD1, 5 bases. Germline loops: CDR1 MNHEY, CDR2 SVGAGI. V was clipped by 6 bases and J by 0 bases, with 11 bases between them. There are 15 residues in the CDR3.

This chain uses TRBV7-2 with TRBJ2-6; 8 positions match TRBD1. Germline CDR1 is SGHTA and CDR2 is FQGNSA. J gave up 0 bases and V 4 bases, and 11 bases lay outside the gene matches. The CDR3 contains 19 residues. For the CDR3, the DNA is TGTGCCAGCAGCTCAAACAGGGGGATCCGAAGCTCTGGGGCCAACGTCCTGACTTTC. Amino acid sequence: CASSSNRGIRSSGANVLTF.

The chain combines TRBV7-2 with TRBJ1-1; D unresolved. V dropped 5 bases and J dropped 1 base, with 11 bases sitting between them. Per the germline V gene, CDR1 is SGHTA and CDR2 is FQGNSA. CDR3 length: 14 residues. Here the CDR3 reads CASSLLPPNTEAFF. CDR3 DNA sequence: TGTGCCAGCAGCCTCCTTCCGCCGAACACTGAAGCTTTCTTT.

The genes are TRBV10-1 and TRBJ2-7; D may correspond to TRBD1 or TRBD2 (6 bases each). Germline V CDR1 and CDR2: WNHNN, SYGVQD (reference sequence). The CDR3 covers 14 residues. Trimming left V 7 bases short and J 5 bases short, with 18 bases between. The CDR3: CASKGGKEVDEQYF. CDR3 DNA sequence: TGCGCCAGCAAGGGGGGAAAAGAGGTCGACGAGCAGTACTTC.

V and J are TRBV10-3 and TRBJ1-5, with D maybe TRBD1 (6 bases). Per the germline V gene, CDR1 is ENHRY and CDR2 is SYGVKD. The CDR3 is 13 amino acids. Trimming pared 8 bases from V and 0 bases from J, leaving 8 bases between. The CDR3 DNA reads TGTGCCATCCGGACAGATAGCAATCAGCCCCAGCATTTT. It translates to CAIRTDSNQPQHF.

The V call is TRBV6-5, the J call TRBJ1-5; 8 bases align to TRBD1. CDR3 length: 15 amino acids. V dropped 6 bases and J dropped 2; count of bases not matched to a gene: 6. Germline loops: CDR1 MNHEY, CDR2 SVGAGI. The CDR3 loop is CASRYRGAGNQPQHF. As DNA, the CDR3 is TGTGCCAGCAGGTACAGGGGGGCCGGCAATCAGCCCCAGCATTTT.

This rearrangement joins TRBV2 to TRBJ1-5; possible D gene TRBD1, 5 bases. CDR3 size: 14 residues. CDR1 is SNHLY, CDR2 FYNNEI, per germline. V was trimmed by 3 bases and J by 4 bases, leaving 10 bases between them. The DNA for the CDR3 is TGTGCCAGCAGTGATAGGGGAATTAATCAGCCCCAGCATTTT. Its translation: CASSDRGINQPQHF.

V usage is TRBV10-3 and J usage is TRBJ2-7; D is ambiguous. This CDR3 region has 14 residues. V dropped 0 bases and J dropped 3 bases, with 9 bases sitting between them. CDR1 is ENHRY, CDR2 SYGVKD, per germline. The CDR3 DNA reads TGTGCCATCAGTGAGTCAGTAGGCAACTACGAGCAGTACTTC. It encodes CAISESVGNYEQYF.

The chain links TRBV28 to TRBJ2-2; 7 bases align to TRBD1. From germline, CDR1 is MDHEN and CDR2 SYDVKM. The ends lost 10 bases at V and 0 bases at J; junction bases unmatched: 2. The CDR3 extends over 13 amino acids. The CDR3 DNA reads TGTGCCATGGGGACAGCGAACACCGGGGAGCTGTTTTTT. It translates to CAMGTANTGELFF.

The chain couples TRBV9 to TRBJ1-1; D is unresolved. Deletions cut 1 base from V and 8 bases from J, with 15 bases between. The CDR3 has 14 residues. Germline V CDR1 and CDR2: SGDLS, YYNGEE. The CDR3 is CASSVSWSDYEAFF. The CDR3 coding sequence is TGTGCCAGCAGCGTATCGTGGAGTGACTACGAAGCTTTCTTT.

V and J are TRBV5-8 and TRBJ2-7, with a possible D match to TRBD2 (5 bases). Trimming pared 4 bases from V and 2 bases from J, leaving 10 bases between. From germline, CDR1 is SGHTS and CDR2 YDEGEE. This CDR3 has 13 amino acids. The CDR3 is CASSLGAAYEQYF. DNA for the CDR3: TGTGCCAGCAGCCTGGGAGCCGCCTACGAGCAGTACTTC.

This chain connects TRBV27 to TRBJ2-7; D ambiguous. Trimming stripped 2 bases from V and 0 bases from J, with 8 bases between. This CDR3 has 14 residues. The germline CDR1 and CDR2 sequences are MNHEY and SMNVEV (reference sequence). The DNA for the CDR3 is TGTGCCAGCAGTTTAAGGGAAAGCTCCTACGAGCAGTACTTC. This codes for CASSLRESSYEQYF.

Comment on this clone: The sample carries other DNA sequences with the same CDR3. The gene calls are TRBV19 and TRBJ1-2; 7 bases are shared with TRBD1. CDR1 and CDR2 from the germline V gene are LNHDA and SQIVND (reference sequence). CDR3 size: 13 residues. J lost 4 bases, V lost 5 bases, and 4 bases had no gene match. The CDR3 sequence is CASSPQGVYGYTF. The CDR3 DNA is TGTGCCAGTAGTCCTCAGGGGGTCTATGGCTACACCTTC.

CDR3 protein: CASSEGRQPQHF. The CDR3 nucleotides read TGTGCCAGCAGCGAGGGGAGGCAGCCCCAGCATTTT. This sequence joins TRBV2 and TRBJ1-5; a weak D match, TRBD1 (5 bases). V dropped 6 bases and J dropped 7 bases, with 10 bases sitting between them. Germline-derived CDR1 and CDR2 are SNHLY and FYNNEI. The CDR3 consists of 12 residues.

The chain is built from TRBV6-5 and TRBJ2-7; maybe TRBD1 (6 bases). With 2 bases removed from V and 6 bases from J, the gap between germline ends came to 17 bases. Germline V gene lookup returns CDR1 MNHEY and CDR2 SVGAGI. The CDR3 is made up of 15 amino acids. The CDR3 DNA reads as TGTGCCAGCAGTTACGATGACAGGCAGGTACGCGAGCAGTACTTC. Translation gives CASSYDDRQVREQYF.

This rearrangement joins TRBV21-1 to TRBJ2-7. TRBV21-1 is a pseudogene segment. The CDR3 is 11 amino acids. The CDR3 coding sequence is TGTGCCAGCAGAGGACCCTACGAGCAGTACTTC. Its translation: CASRGPYEQYF.

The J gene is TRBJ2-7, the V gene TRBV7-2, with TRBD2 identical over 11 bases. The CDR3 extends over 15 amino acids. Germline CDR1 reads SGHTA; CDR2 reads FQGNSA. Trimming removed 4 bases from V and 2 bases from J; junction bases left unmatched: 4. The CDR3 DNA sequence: TGTGCCAGCAGCTCGGGGACTAGCGGAACCTACGAGCAGTACTTC. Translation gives CASSSGTSGTYEQYF.

CDR3 sequence reads: CASSSLGAGAINEQFF. The DNA of the CDR3 is TGTGCCAGCAGTTCCCTCGGGGCGGGGGCGATCAATGAGCAGTTCTTC. This rearrangement joins TRBV6-2 or TRBV6-3 to TRBJ2-1; D is possibly TRBD2 (7 bases). This CDR3 has 16 residues. The germline CDR1 and CDR2 sequences are MNHEY and SVGEGT. The V and J ends lost 4 bases and 6 bases respectively, with 19 bases between them.

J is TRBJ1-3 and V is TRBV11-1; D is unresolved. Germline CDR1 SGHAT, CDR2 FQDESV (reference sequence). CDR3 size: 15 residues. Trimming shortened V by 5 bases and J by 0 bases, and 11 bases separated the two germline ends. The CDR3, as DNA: TGTGCCAGCAGCACAGACGGAGTCTCTGGAAACACCATATATTTT. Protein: CASSTDGVSGNTIYF.

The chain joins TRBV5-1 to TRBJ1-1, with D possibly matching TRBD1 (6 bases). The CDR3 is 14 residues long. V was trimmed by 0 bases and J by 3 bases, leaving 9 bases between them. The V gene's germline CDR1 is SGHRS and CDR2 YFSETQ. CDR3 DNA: TGCGCCAGCAGCTTGGGAAGGGGGTACACTGAAGCTTTCTTT. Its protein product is CASSLGRGYTEAFF.

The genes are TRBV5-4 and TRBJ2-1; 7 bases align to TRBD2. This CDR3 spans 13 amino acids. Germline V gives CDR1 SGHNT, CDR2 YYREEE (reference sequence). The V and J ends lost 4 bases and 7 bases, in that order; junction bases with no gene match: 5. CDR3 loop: CASSPGLPNEQFF. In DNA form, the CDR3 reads TGTGCCAGCAGCCCGGGACTACCAAATGAGCAGTTCTTC.

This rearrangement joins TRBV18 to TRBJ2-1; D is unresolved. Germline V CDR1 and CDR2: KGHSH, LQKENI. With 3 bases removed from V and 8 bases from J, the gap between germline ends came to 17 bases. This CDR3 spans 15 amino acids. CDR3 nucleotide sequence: TGTGCCAGCTCACCGAGTGGGTCTACTTGGGATGAGCAGTTCTTC. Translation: CASSPSGSTWDEQFF.

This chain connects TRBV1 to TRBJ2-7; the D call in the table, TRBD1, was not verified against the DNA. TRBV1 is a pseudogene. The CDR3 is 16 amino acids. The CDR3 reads CTSSQDRDPRSYEQYF. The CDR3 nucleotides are TGCACCAGCAGCCAGGACAGGGATCCCCGTTCCTACGAGCAGTACTTC.

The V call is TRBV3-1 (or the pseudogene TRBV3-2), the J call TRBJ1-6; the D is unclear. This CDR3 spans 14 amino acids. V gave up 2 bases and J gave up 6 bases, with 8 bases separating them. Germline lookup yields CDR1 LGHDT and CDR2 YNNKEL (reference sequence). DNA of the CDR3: TGTGCCAGCAGCCAAACTTACCGTAATTCACCCCTCCACTTT. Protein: CASSQTYRNSPLHF.